These T cell receptor beta chains were read from a single sample in a study of T cell responses to AZD1222 COVID-19 vaccine. Only in-frame clones appear in the TCRdb table, and some are missing; sequencing was by immunoSEQ multiplex PCR. Among more than 95,000 clones listed, around nine tenths were seen once. The input for sequencing was peripheral blood, taken 28 days after the second dose of the MenACWY control vaccine. The receptors come from an adult who received the MenACWY meningococcal vaccine as a control. Both conserved end residues are part of each CDR3. A D gene is named only where the DNA matches it firmly. The listing skips clone size in some rows; elsewhere it reads once, few, many or a size class.

DNA	CDR3	size	V	J	D
TGTGCCAGCAAATTTGGGGGAAGCACAGATACGCAGTATTTT	CASKFGGSTDTQYF	.	TRBV7-8	TRBJ2-3	.
TGTGCCAGCAGTTACTCGATTGAAAACACTGAAGCTTTCTTT	CASSYSIENTEAFF	once	TRBV6-5	TRBJ1-1	.
TGTGCCAGCAGCGTCCAAGGGGGCTCCTACGAGCAGTACTTC	CASSVQGGSYEQYF	once	TRBV5-6	TRBJ2-7	.
TGTGCCAGCAGTTACGACAGGAGCTCCTATAATTCACCCCTCCACTTT	CASSYDRSSYNSPLHF	few	TRBV6-2/TRBV6-3	TRBJ1-6	.
TGTGCCAGCAGCTTTTATTTAGCGGACAGACAGGGGACCCAGTACTTC	CASSFYLADRQGTQYF	.	TRBV5-4	TRBJ2-5	.
TGTGCCAGCAGTTACCAACAGGGGGGGAAGACCCAGTACTTC	CASSYQQGGKTQYF	.	TRBV6-6	TRBJ2-5	.
TGCGCCAGCAGCAGGACGGGCCGCAGCTATGGCTACACCTTC	CASSRTGRSYGYTF	.	TRBV4-1	TRBJ1-2	.
TGCGCCAGCGCCCGGGACAGGGCAAACCCCTATGGCTACACCTTC	CASARDRANPYGYTF	.	TRBV5-1	TRBJ1-2	TRBD1
TGTGCCAGCAGTTACTCGGCAGGGGGCGCAGATACGCAGTATTTT	CASSYSAGGADTQYF	.	TRBV6-7	TRBJ2-3	TRBD1
TGCGCCAGCAGCTGGACCTTTCGGGGGGCCGGGGAGCTGTTTTTT	CASSWTFRGAGELFF	.	TRBV5-1	TRBJ2-2	TRBD2
TGTGCCTGGAGACCGGGACAGGGGTCCAATCAGCCCCAGCATTTT	CAWRPGQGSNQPQHF	.	TRBV30	TRBJ1-5	TRBD1
TGTGCCAGTAGTGGACAGCGTAATCAGCCCCAGCATTTT	CASSGQRNQPQHF	.	TRBV19	TRBJ1-5	.
TGCGCCAGCAGCCAGGCCTCCTACAATGAGCAGTTCTTC	CASSQASYNEQFF	.	TRBV4-3	TRBJ2-1	.
TGTGCCTGGAGTGTATCTCTGACAGGGAAAAATGAAAAACTGTTTTTT	CAWSVSLTGKNEKLFF	.	TRBV30	TRBJ1-4	TRBD1
TGTGCCAGCAGCGGGGGACAGGGTTTTCACGGGGAGCTGTTTTTT	CASSGGQGFHGELFF	once	TRBV7-9	TRBJ2-2	TRBD1
TGTGCCAGCAGCGTTCTAGAGAGACCTAACTATGGCTACACCTTC	CASSVLERPNYGYTF	.	TRBV9	TRBJ1-2	.
TGTGCCAGCAGTCAGACAGGGTTGGATCAGCCCCAGCATTTT	CASSQTGLDQPQHF	.	TRBV27	TRBJ1-5	TRBD1
TGTGCCAGCAGTCCTAAAGGAAACAGAAGGTATAATGAAAAACTGTTTTTT	CASSPKGNRRYNEKLFF	.	TRBV6-6	TRBJ1-4	.
TGCAGCGCCTGGACAGGGTTTAGCAATCAGCCCCAGCATTTT	CSAWTGFSNQPQHF	.	TRBV29-1	TRBJ1-5	TRBD1
TGTGCCAGCAGTTACTTTCCGGGGGGCCATCAGACCCAGTACTTC	CASSYFPGGHQTQYF	.	TRBV6-2/TRBV6-3	TRBJ2-5	.
TGTGCCAGCAGCTTAGAAGGGGGGGCGCTGGCTGGAAACACCATATATTTT	CASSLEGGALAGNTIYF	.	TRBV7-2	TRBJ1-3	.
TGTGCCAGCAGCCGCGGGAAGGACAGGGGATTCGCTGAAGCTTTCTTT	CASSRGKDRGFAEAFF	.	TRBV13	TRBJ1-1	TRBD1
TGCGCCAGCAGCCAAGATTGGCGCGACCGGGACGAGCAGTACTTC	CASSQDWRDRDEQYF	.	TRBV4-1	TRBJ2-7	.
TGTGCCAGCAGCTTGGGACCTAGCGGGGGAAGAGAGCAGTACTTC	CASSLGPSGGREQYF	.	TRBV7-2	TRBJ2-7	TRBD2
TGTGCCAGCAGTGAATTAAGGCCCGGGACAGGAGCTAACTATGGCTACACCTTC	CASSELRPGTGANYGYTF	.	TRBV6-1	TRBJ1-2	TRBD1
TGTGCCAGCTCTCAGGGGGCAGAAGGGTCACCCCTCCACTTT	CASSQGAEGSPLHF	.	TRBV27	TRBJ1-6	TRBD1
TGTGCCAGCAGTTCTTATCGACAGGGGTCCACGAACACTGAAGCTTTCTTT	CASSSYRQGSTNTEAFF	.	TRBV28	TRBJ1-1	TRBD1
TGCAGCGCATTCAGAGGGGGGGTTGAAGCTTTCTTT	CSAFRGGVEAFF	.	TRBV29-1	TRBJ1-1	.
TGCGCCAGCAGCCAAGAGACGCAGGGCTATGAAAAACTGTTTTTT	CASSQETQGYEKLFF	.	TRBV4-3	TRBJ1-4	.
TGTGCCTGGAGCGTGGGGAGGAACACTGAAGCTTTCTTT	CAWSVGRNTEAFF	.	TRBV30	TRBJ1-1	.
TGTGCCAGTAGTGCACCGGGACTAGCGTCTGGGGCCAACGTCCTGACTTTC	CASSAPGLASGANVLTF	.	TRBV19	TRBJ2-6	TRBD2
TGTGCCAGCAGCCCCGCAGGGGACACTGAAGCTTTCTTT	CASSPAGDTEAFF	.	TRBV5-5	TRBJ1-1	.
TGTGCCAGCAGCTTACAGGGAGGGAACTATGGCTACACCTTC	CASSLQGGNYGYTF	.	TRBV7-8	TRBJ1-2	.
TGTGCCAGCAGCCCCTCGGGGTCCCGACTCTACAATGAGCAGTTCTTC	CASSPSGSRLYNEQFF	.	TRBV3-1/TRBV3-2	TRBJ2-1	.
TGTGCCAGCAGCGTAGAAGGGACAGGCGGAAGAAGTGGTTATGGCTACACCTTC	CASSVEGTGGRSGYGYTF	.	TRBV9	TRBJ1-2	TRBD1
TGCGCCAGCAGCCCCCGAATTGCCAGGGGAAGGGAAAAACTGTTTTTT	CASSPRIARGREKLFF	.	TRBV4-3	TRBJ1-4	.
TGTGCCAGTAGGAAGGACAGGGGAGACACTGAAGCTTTCTTT	CASRKDRGDTEAFF	.	TRBV19	TRBJ1-1	TRBD1
TGTGCCACCAGTGTCCAGGGTAGCACAGATACGCAGTATTTT	CATSVQGSTDTQYF	.	TRBV24-1	TRBJ2-3	.
TGTGCCAGCTCACCCTTGGGGATTAACACTGAAGCTTTCTTT	CASSPLGINTEAFF	.	TRBV18	TRBJ1-1	.
TGTGCCAGCAGTGACGCTCGAGGACTAGCCTCGACCATTCAGTACTTC	CASSDARGLASTIQYF	.	TRBV2	TRBJ2-4	TRBD2
TGCGCCAGCAGTCGAGGACCCCCCATTGGCCAGTTAAGAGATACGCAGTATTTT	CASSRGPPIGQLRDTQYF	.	TRBV10-1	TRBJ2-3	.
TGTGCCAGCAGCGTCCGGGACGCTAAGACTCAGCCCCAGCATTTT	CASSVRDAKTQPQHF	.	TRBV9	TRBJ1-5	.
TGTGCCAGCAGCCAAGAACCCGCGGGGAGTGTCACAGATACGCAGTATTTT	CASSQEPAGSVTDTQYF	.	TRBV4-2	TRBJ2-3	.
TGTGCCAGCAGCCAAGAGACAGGGTCTGGTGCCTATAACTATGGCTACACCTTC	CASSQETGSGAYNYGYTF	.	TRBV3-1/TRBV3-2	TRBJ1-2	TRBD1
TGTGCCAGCAGTGCACAGGGAGAACCAAACACCGGGGAGCTGTTTTTT	CASSAQGEPNTGELFF	.	TRBV6-2/TRBV6-3	TRBJ2-2	.
TGTGCCAGCAGTAGTTTAGGTGGGGCATCCTACGAGCAGTACTTC	CASSSLGGASYEQYF	.	TRBV27	TRBJ2-7	.
TGTGCCAGCTCACCTGGACAGGGCAGCTACGAGCAGTACTTC	CASSPGQGSYEQYF	.	TRBV18	TRBJ2-7	TRBD1
TGTGCCAGCAGAGCGACAGGGTTTGTATCAGATACGCAGTATTTT	CASRATGFVSDTQYF	.	TRBV6-5	TRBJ2-3	TRBD1
TGTGCCAGCAGTCTAACAGGGGTTGGGGATCAGCCCCAGCATTTT	CASSLTGVGDQPQHF	.	TRBV7-6	TRBJ1-5	TRBD1